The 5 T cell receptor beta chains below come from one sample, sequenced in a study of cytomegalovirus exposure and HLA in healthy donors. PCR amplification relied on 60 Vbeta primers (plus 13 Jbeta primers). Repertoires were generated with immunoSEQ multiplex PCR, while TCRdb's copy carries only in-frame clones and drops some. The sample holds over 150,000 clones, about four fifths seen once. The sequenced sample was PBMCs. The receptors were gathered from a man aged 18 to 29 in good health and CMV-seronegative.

CDR3 nucleotides: TGTGCCAGCAGGGTCGACAGGGGAAGGCAGCCCCAGCATTTT. It codes for CASRVDRGRQPQHF. The chain carries TRBV28 and TRBJ1-5, with 8 bases fitting TRBD1. J gave up 7 bases and V 6 bases, and 8 bases lay outside the gene matches. The CDR3 consists of 14 residues. The germline V gene has CDR1 MDHEN and CDR2 SYDVKM.

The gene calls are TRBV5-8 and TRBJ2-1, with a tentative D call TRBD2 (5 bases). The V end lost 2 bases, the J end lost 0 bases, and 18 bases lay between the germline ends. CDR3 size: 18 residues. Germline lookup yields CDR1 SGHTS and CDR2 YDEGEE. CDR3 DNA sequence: TGTGCCAGCAGCTTTCGGGCGGGCCTCCCGAGCTCCTACAATGAGCAGTTCTTC. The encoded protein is CASSFRAGLPSSYNEQFF.

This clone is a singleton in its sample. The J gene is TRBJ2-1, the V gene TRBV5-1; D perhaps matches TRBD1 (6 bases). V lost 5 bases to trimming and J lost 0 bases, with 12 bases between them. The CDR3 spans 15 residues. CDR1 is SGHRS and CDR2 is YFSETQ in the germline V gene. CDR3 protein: CASRQQGSSYNEQFF. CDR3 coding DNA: TGCGCCAGCAGACAACAGGGTAGCTCCTACAATGAGCAGTTCTTC.

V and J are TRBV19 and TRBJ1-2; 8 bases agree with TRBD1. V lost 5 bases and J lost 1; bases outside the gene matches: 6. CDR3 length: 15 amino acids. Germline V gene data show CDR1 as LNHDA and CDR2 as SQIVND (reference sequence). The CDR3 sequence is CASSSWTGFNYGYTF. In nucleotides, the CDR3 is TGTGCCAGTAGTTCCTGGACAGGGTTTAACTATGGCTACACCTTC.

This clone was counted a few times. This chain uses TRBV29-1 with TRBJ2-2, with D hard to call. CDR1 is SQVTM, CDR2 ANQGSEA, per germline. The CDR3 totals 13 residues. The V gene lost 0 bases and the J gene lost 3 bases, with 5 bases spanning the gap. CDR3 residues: CSVEEGYTGELFF. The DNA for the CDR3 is TGCAGCGTTGAAGAGGGCTACACCGGGGAGCTGTTTTTT.